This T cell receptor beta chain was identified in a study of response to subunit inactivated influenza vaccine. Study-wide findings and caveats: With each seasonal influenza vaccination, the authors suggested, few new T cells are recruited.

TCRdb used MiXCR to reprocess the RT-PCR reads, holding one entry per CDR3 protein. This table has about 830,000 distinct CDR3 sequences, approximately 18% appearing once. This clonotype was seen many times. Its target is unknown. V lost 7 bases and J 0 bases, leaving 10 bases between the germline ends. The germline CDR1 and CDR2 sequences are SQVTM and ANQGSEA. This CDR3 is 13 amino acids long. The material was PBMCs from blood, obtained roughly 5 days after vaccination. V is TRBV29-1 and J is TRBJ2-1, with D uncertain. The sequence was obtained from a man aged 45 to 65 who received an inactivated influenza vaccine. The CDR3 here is CSASFSSYNEQFF. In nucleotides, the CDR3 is TGCAGCGCGAGTTTTAGCTCCTACAATGAGCAGTTCTTC.